These 18 T cell receptor beta chains were all obtained from the same sample, sequenced in a study of human T cells and chemical hapten exposure. TCRdb reprocessed the RACE reads via MiXCR and lists one record per CDR3 protein. This table has 180,000 or so distinct CDR3 sequences, around 22% appearing once. Time point given: patch test 1, 2 weeks after DPC sensitization. The treatment is: therapeutic diphenylcyclopropenone sensitization with weekly scalp DPC. This specimen consisted of whole blood, obtained in connection with sensitization to the hapten diphenylcyclopropenone (DPC). The receptors stem from a woman aged 45-60 years with alopecia areata. Some clones in this sample may be carry-over from other donors' samples.

As for this clonotype: This clone may be a read error of a much larger clone one base away. The chain links TRBV12-3 or TRBV12-4 to TRBJ1-1; a possible D gene is TRBD1 (6 bases). This CDR3 contains 13 residues. V shed 5 bases and J shed 7 bases, with 14 bases lying between them. CDR3 residues: CASSRTVLGEAFF. The CDR3 DNA reads as TGTGCCAGCAGTCGGACAGTGCTTGGTGAAGCTTTCTTT.

In this sample, this clonotype turned up a few times. The rearrangement joins TRBV20-1 to TRBJ2-1, with D possibly being TRBD2 (6 bases). V was clipped by 1 base and J by 9 bases, with 16 bases between them. The CDR3 has 14 amino acids. Germline V gene data show CDR1 as DFQATT and CDR2 as SNEGSKA (reference sequence). The CDR3 spells CSARVTGDGSEQFF. The CDR3 DNA is TGCAGTGCTAGAGTGACGGGAGATGGGAGTGAGCAGTTCTTC.

The rearrangement links TRBV20-1 to TRBJ1-1; 7 bases fit TRBD1. From germline, CDR1 is DFQATT and CDR2 SNEGSKA (reference sequence). The CDR3 sequence is 13 residues long. Trimming took 4 bases from V and 1 from J; bases not matched to a gene: 3. CDR3 in amino acids: CSAKGGANTEAFF. CDR3 DNA sequence: TGCAGTGCTAAAGGGGGCGCGAACACTGAAGCTTTCTTT.

This clonotype was found a few times. This chain joins TRBV10-1 and TRBJ2-1, with 8 bases fitting TRBD2. V was clipped by 6 bases and J by 5 bases; unmatched bases: 6. The CDR3 has 14 residues. Germline V CDR1 and CDR2: WNHNN, SYGVQD (reference sequence). Here the CDR3 DNA reads TGCGCCAGCAGCGATAGCGGGATAGACAATGAGCAGTTCTTC. Its protein is CASSDSGIDNEQFF.

The chain carries TRBV7-8 and TRBJ2-7; unclear D gene. This CDR3 comprises 12 residues. Looked up from germline, CDR1 is SGHVS and CDR2 is FQNEAQ. V gave up 1 base and J gave up 7 bases, with 8 bases separating them. The CDR3 spells CASSLGSFEQYF. Written as DNA, the CDR3 is TGTGCCAGCAGCTTAGGGTCCTTTGAGCAGTACTTC.

This clonotype was counted only a few times. This chain links TRBV29-1 with TRBJ2-3; 11 bases are a match to TRBD2. Germline CDR1 reads SQVTM; CDR2 reads ANQGSEA. The trim removed 6 bases at V and 9 bases at J, leaving 11 bases unmatched. The CDR3 is 14 residues long. Written as DNA, the CDR3 is TGCAGCGTGAGACGGGGACTAGCGGAGCAGACGCAGTATTTT. Translating it yields CSVRRGLAEQTQYF.

Ten or more counts support this clonotype. The chain couples TRBV21-1 to TRBJ2-1; no DNA check was done on the table's D call, TRBD2. TRBV21-1 corresponds to a pseudogene. The CDR3 is 14 residues long. CDR3 sequence reads: CASRTSGSYNEQFF. CDR3 sequence (DNA): TGTGCCAGCAGAACTAGCGGGAGTTACAATGAGCAGTTCTTC.

The V call is TRBV6-2 or TRBV6-3, the J call TRBJ2-1, with no clear D. Germline CDR1 MNHEY, CDR2 SVGEGT. CDR3 length: 12 residues. V was cut by 2 bases and J by 9 bases, with 8 bases left in between. The CDR3 loop reads CASSYEESEQFF. CDR3 nucleotides: TGTGCCAGCAGTTACGAAGAGAGTGAGCAGTTCTTC.

This clonotype has a count of ten or more. The rearrangement links TRBV20-1 to TRBJ1-5; D gene uncertain. V lost 3 bases, J lost 5 bases, and 17 bases lay in between. The CDR3 spans 15 residues. From germline, CDR1 is DFQATT and CDR2 SNEGSKA (reference sequence). CDR3 in DNA: TGCAGTGCTAGGGTGACCGGGCCTGGAGATCAGCCCCAGCATTTT. It specifies CSARVTGPGDQPQHF.

The chain employs TRBV10-3 and TRBJ2-3, with D tentatively TRBD1 or TRBD2 (5 bases each). CDR1 and CDR2 from the germline V gene are ENHRY and SYGVKD. CDR3 length: 14 amino acids. The germline V and J ends were trimmed by 5 bases and 2 bases, with 11 bases remaining between them. In DNA, the CDR3 is TGTGCCATCAGTCCGGGACCAGCCACAGATACGCAGTATTTT. This codes for CAISPGPATDTQYF.

This rearrangement joins TRBV3-1 to TRBJ1-4; D unclear. The V end was cut by 1 base, the J end by 0 bases, with 12 bases between. CDR3 size: 17 residues. Germline V CDR1 and CDR2: LGHDT, YNNKEL (reference sequence). In nucleotides, the CDR3 is TGTGCCAGCAGCCAAGGTCGGGGTCGCGCAACTAATGAAAAACTGTTTTTT. Protein: CASSQGRGRATNEKLFF. Drawing the rest from reference TRBV3-1 and TRBJ1-4, the complete variable domain is DTAVSQTPKYLVTQMGNDKSIKCEQNLGHDTMYWYKQDSKKFLKIMFSYNNKELIINETVPNRFSPKSPDKAHLNLHINSLELGDSAVYFCASSQGRGRATNEKLFFGSGTQLSVL.

V gene TRBV5-1 combines with J gene TRBJ2-1, with D uncertain. CDR3 length: 13 residues. Germline V lookup: CDR1 SGHRS, CDR2 YFSETQ. V was trimmed by 8 bases and J by 5 bases, leaving 14 bases between them. The CDR3 loop reads CASKFLPNNEQFF. In DNA, the CDR3 is TGCGCCAGTAAGTTTCTCCCTAACAATGAGCAGTTCTTC.

This clonotype has just a few counts. The rearrangement uses TRBV7-2 and TRBJ1-1; 9 nucleotides line up with TRBD1. This CDR3 has 13 residues. Germline-derived CDR1 and CDR2 are SGHTA and FQGNSA. The J segment lost 8 bases and the V segment lost 6 bases, leaving 7 bases of the junction unmatched. The CDR3 loop reads CASSRDRAPEAFF. The CDR3 nucleotides are TGTGCCAGCAGTAGGGACAGGGCGCCCGAAGCTTTCTTT.

The chain employs TRBV29-1 and TRBJ2-1; D unresolved. Trimming took off 4 bases at V and 4 bases at J, with 5 bases between the two ends. In germline, CDR1 is SQVTM, CDR2 ANQGSEA. CDR3 length: 11 residues. The CDR3 spells CSVVVYNEQFF. The DNA of the CDR3 is TGCAGCGTTGTCGTGTACAATGAGCAGTTCTTC.

This clonotype was detected only a few times. The chain combines TRBV30 with TRBJ2-1; D is ambiguous. The V gene lost 1 base and the J gene lost 4 bases, with 8 bases spanning the gap. The CDR3 is made up of 13 amino acids. In germline, CDR1 is GTSNPN, CDR2 SVGIG (reference sequence). In DNA, the CDR3 is TGTGCCTGGAGTGGCCCGACTTACAATGAGCAGTTCTTC. It codes for CAWSGPTYNEQFF.

The chain joins TRBV30 to TRBJ1-4; D is possibly TRBD1 (6 bases). The CDR3 has 13 amino acids. Germline V gene sequence: CDR1 GTSNPN, CDR2 SVGIG (reference sequence). V was shortened by 3 bases and J by 6 bases, with 11 bases between the two germline ends. CDR3 sequence: CAWSVQGYEKLFF. The CDR3 DNA follows: TGTGCCTGGAGCGTACAGGGTTATGAAAAACTGTTTTTT. The full variable domain, its missing parts supplied by reference TRBV30 and TRBJ1-4, is SQTIHQWPATLVQPVGSPLSLECTVEGTSNPNLYWYRQAAGRGLQLLFYSVGIGQISSEVPQNLSASRPQDRQFILSSKKLLLSDSGFYLCAWSVQGYEKLFFGSGTQLSVL.

This clonotype occurred a few times. The chain joins TRBV29-1 to TRBJ2-1, with 9 bases lining up with TRBD2. Germline CDR1 reads SQVTM; CDR2 reads ANQGSEA. The CDR3 loop spans 16 amino acids. Germline trimming cut 1 base from V and 4 bases from J; bases unmatched to any gene: 8. CDR3 amino acids: CSVEGLEREAYNEQFF. In DNA form, the CDR3 reads TGCAGCGTTGAAGGGTTGGAGCGGGAGGCGTACAATGAGCAGTTCTTC.

This clonotype was seen a handful of times. V usage is TRBV12-3 or TRBV12-4 and J usage is TRBJ2-4, with D possibly being TRBD2 (6 bases). This CDR3 contains 15 residues. Trimming removed 3 bases from V and 0 bases from J, with 9 bases in between. CDR3 residues: CASSFGGVAKNIQYF. CDR3 bases: TGTGCCAGCAGTTTCGGGGGTGTAGCCAAAAACATTCAGTACTTC.